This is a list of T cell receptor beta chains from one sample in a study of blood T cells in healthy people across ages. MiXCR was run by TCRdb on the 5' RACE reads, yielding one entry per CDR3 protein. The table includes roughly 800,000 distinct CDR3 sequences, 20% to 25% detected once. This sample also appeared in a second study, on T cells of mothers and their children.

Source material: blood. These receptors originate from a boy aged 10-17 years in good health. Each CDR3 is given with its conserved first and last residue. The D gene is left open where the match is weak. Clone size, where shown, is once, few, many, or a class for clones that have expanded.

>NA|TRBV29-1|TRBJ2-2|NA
TGCAGCGTTGTGCACGGAGTTACCGGGGAGCTGTTTTTT
CSVVHGVTGELFF
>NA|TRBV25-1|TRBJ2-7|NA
TGTGCCAGCAGTGCTCGACAGGAGAGCTCCTACGAGCAGTACTTC
CASSARQESSYEQYF
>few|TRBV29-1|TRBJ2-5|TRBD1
TGCAGCGTTGAAGGGACAGGGGGCGTGGAGACCCAGTACTTC
CSVEGTGGVETQYF
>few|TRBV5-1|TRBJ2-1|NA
TGCGCCAGCAGGCCTCAGGTAGCGGAGTACAATGAGCAGTTCTTC
CASRPQVAEYNEQFF
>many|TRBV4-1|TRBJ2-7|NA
TGCGCCAGCAGCCAAGTAGGGAACGGGCCCACCTACGAGCAGTACTTC
CASSQVGNGPTYEQYF
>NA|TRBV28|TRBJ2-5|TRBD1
TGTGCCAGCAGTTTGGGACAGGGGCTGGAGCAGTACTTC
CASSLGQGLEQYF
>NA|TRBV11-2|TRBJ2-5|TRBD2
TGTGCCAGCAGAACCGGGGGGGGAGAAGGGGAGACCCAGTACTTC
CASRTGGGEGETQYF
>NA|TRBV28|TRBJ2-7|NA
TGTGCCAGCAGTTTAGGAACTGCAGACTCCTACGAGCAGTACTTC
CASSLGTADSYEQYF
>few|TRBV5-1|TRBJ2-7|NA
TGCGCCAGCAACTTGGAGGTGGGCTCCTACGAGCAGTACTTC
CASNLEVGSYEQYF
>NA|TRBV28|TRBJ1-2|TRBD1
TGTGCCAGCAGTGTCAGGGGGATAGGTAATGGCTACACCTTC
CASSVRGIGNGYTF
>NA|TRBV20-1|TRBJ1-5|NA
TGCAGTGCCCCCCCAGAGAATCAGCCCCAGCATTTT
CSAPPENQPQHF